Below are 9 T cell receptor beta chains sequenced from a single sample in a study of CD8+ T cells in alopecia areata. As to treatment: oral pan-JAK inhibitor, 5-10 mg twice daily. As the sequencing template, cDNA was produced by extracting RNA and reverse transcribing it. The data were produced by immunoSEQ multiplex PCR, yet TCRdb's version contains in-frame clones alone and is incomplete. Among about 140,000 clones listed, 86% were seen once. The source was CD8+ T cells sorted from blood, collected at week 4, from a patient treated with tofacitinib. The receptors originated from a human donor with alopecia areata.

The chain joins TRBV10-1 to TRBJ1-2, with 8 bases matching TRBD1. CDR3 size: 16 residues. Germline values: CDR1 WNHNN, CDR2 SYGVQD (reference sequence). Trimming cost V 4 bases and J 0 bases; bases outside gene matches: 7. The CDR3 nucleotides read TGCGCCAGCAGTGCGGACAGGGCCCTATCTAACTATGGCTACACCTTC. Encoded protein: CASSADRALSNYGYTF.

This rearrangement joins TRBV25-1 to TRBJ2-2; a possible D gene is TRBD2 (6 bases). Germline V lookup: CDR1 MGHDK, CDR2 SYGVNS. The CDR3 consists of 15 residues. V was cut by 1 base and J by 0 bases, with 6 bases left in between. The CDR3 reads CASSEWGANTGELFF. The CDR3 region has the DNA TGTGCCAGCAGTGAATGGGGGGCGAACACCGGGGAGCTGTTTTTT.

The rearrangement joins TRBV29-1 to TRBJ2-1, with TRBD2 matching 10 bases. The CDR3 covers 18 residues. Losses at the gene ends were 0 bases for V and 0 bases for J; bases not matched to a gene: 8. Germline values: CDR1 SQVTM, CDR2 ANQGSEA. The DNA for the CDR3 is TGCAGCGTTGAAGATCCCGGACTAGCGGCTAGCTCCTACAATGAGCAGTTCTTC. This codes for CSVEDPGLAASSYNEQFF.

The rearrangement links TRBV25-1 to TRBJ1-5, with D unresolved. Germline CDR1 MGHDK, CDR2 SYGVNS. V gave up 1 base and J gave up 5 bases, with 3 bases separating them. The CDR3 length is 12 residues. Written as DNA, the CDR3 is TGTGCCAGCAGTGAATGGGATCAGCCCCAGCATTTT. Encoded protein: CASSEWDQPQHF.

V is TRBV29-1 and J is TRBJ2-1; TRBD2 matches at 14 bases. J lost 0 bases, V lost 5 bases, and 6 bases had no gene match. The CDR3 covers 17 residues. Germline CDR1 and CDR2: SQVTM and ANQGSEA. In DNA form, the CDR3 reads TGCAGCGTTACGGGACTAGCGGGAGAGAGCTCCTACAATGAGCAGTTCTTC. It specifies CSVTGLAGESSYNEQFF.

CDR3: CSVGGDISNTGELFF. For the CDR3, the DNA is TGCAGCGTTGGAGGGGATATATCGAACACCGGGGAGCTGTTTTTT. The chain has TRBV29-1 and TRBJ2-2; perhaps D is TRBD1 or TRBD2 (5 bases each). Germline V gene sequence: CDR1 SQVTM, CDR2 ANQGSEA. V was clipped by 4 bases and J by 0 bases, with 12 bases between them. The CDR3 is 15 amino acids.

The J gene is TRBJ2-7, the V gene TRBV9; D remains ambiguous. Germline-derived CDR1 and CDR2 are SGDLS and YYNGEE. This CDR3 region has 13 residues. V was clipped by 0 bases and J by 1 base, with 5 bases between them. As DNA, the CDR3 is TGTGCCAGCAGCGTAGAGCCGTCCTACGAGCAGTACTTC. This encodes CASSVEPSYEQYF.

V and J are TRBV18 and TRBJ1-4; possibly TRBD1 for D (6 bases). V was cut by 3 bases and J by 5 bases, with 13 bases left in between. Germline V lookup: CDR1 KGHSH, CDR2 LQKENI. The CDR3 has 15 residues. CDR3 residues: CASSPQGMKNEKLFF. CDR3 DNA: TGTGCCAGCTCACCTCAGGGGATGAAAAATGAAAAACTGTTTTTT.

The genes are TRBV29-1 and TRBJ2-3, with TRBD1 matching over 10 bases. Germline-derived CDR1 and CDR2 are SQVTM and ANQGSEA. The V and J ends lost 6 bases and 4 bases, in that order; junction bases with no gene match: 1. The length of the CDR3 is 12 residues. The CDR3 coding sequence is TGCAGCGTAGGACAGGGGGCAGATACGCAGTATTTT. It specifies CSVGQGADTQYF.